The TCR beta chain under discussion was sequenced for a study of glioma-infiltrating T cells after dendritic cell vaccination. Overall study context: Dendritic cell vaccination trial patients had either newly diagnosed or recurrent glioblastoma.

No glioblastoma patient carried an isocitrate dehydrogenase mutation. Germline lookup yields CDR1 KGHSH and CDR2 LQKENI. The CDR3 has 15 amino acids. Trimming cost V 6 bases and J 0 bases, with 13 bases left between them. The method was immunoSEQ multiplex PCR; TCRdb's version includes in-frame clones alone and lacks a portion of them. Among about 3,100 clones listed, about 75% were seen once. This chain uses TRBV18 with TRBJ2-3; perhaps TRBD1 as D (5 bases). The material sequenced was tumor tissue, taken before dendritic cell vaccination. The clonotype was recovered from a human donor with glioblastoma. In nucleotides, the CDR3 is TGTGCCAGCTCGTCATGGGGCGACAGCACAGATACGCAGTATTTT. Amino acid sequence: CASSSWGDSTDTQYF.